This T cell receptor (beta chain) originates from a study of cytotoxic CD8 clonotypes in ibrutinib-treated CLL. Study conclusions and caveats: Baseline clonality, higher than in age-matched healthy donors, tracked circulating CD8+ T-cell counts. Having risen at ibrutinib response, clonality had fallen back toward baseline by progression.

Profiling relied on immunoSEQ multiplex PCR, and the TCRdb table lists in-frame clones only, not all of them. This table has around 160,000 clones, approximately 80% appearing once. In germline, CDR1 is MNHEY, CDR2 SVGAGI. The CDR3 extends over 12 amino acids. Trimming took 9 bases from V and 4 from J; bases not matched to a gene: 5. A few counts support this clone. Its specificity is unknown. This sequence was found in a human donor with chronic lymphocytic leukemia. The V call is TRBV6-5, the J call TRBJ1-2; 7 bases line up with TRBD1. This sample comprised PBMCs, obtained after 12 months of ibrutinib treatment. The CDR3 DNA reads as TGTGCCAGTTCGAGACAGGGCTATGGCTACACCTTC. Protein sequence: CASSRQGYGYTF.